These T cell receptor beta chains were read from a single sample in a study of T cell responses to AZD1222 COVID-19 vaccine. The table came from immunoSEQ multiplex PCR; TCRdb's copy has only in-frame clones and leaves some out. The sample gives some 170,000 clones, around 90% of which show up once; roughly 2.5% is in the top ten. The specimen was peripheral blood, collected on day 0 of AZD1222 vaccination. These receptors all come from an adult in good health. CDR3s include the opening cysteine and the closing phenylalanine or tryptophan. Each record gives: V gene, D gene, J gene, CDR3 DNA, CDR3 protein. A D gene is named only where the DNA matches it firmly.

V: TRBV19; D: NA; J: TRBJ1-3; DNA: TGTGCCAGTAGTATATCGGGGTTCTCTGGAAACACCATATATTTT; CDR3: CASSISGFSGNTIYF
V: TRBV5-1; D: NA; J: TRBJ2-7; DNA: TGCGCCAGCAGCTTGAGGGTTGGGTCCTACGAGCAGTACTTC; CDR3: CASSLRVGSYEQYF
V: TRBV5-1; D: NA; J: TRBJ1-5; DNA: TGCGCCAGCAGCTTGGGGCAGGGTAACAATCAGCCCCAGCATTTT; CDR3: CASSLGQGNNQPQHF
V: TRBV6-6; D: NA; J: TRBJ1-1; DNA: TGTGCCAGCAGCCCCATAGGAGGGGAGATCGCTGAAGCTTTCTTT; CDR3: CASSPIGGEIAEAFF
V: TRBV12-3/TRBV12-4; D: NA; J: TRBJ2-1; DNA: TGTGCCAGCAGAAGGAGCTCCTACAATGAGCAGTTCTTC; CDR3: CASRRSSYNEQFF
V: TRBV4-1; D: TRBD1; J: TRBJ1-2; DNA: TGCGCCAGCAGCCTTACAGGGGGCTATGGCTACACCTTC; CDR3: CASSLTGGYGYTF
V: TRBV6-5; D: NA; J: TRBJ1-2; DNA: TGTGCCAGCGGGGACGTACAGAACTATGGCTACACCTTC; CDR3: CASGDVQNYGYTF
V: TRBV2; D: NA; J: TRBJ2-7; DNA: TGTGCCAGCAGTCCCGACGGATCCTACGAGCAGTACTTC; CDR3: CASSPDGSYEQYF
V: TRBV3-1/TRBV3-2; D: NA; J: TRBJ1-2; DNA: TGTGCCAGCAGCCTCTGGGATGGCTACACCTTC; CDR3: CASSLWDGYTF
V: TRBV2; D: TRBD1; J: TRBJ1-5; DNA: TGTGCCAGTAGACAGGGGTTTGTCAATCAGCCCCAGCATTTT; CDR3: CASRQGFVNQPQHF
V: TRBV5-1; D: TRBD1; J: TRBJ2-3; DNA: TGCGCCAGCAGACTCCGGGACAGGAGTACAGATACGCAGTATTTT; CDR3: CASRLRDRSTDTQYF
V: TRBV7-2; D: NA; J: TRBJ1-2; DNA: TGTGCCAGCACCCTACATCCAACCCTTAACTATGGCTACACCTTC; CDR3: CASTLHPTLNYGYTF
V: TRBV30; D: NA; J: TRBJ1-5; DNA: TGTGCCTGGAGTTACAGGGGCAATCAGCCCCAGCATTTT; CDR3: CAWSYRGNQPQHF
V: TRBV29-1; D: NA; J: TRBJ2-2; DNA: TGCAGCGTTCGTGGCCTCGCGAACACCGGGGAGCTGTTTTTT; CDR3: CSVRGLANTGELFF
V: TRBV5-4; D: NA; J: TRBJ2-7; DNA: TGTGCCAGCAGCTATCCGGACAGACCCTACGAGCAGTACTTC; CDR3: CASSYPDRPYEQYF